This TCR beta chain originates from a study of shared T cell receptors in the human thymus. The CDR3 extends over 14 amino acids. The trim removed 5 bases at V and 5 bases at J, leaving 9 bases unmatched. Looked up from germline, CDR1 is SGHDT and CDR2 is YYEEEE. The method was immunoSEQ multiplex PCR; TCRdb's version includes in-frame clones alone and lacks a portion of them. The data contain about 660,000 clones, approximately 90% of them singletons. This clone has just a few counts. The same sample was also studied in work on human thymus T cells. As reported in that work: Infants, healthy and Finnish, who were having corrective surgery for congenital heart defects served as donors. Thymic tissue was derived from resections collected during corrective heart surgery. Within thymic and blood repertoires, V and J gene usage appeared to be biased. Unrelated individuals were reported by related research to share highly overlapping thymic repertoires.

The rearrangement uses TRBV5-6 and TRBJ2-5; 7 bases fit TRBD2. The sequencing input was thymocytes. The TCR comes from a boy under two years old with a congenital heart defect. DNA for the CDR3: TGTGCCAGCAGACTGGGGGGGAGTGGGGAGACCCAGTACTTC. It specifies CASRLGGSGETQYF.